Sequencing of this T cell receptor beta chain was carried out in a study of CXCR3-negative and CXCR3-positive naive CD8 T cells. There are 11 residues in the CDR3. Germline V gives CDR1 SQVTM, CDR2 ANQGSEA. Carrying UMI labels, the TRB cDNA libraries were prepared through 5' RACE. TCRdb reprocessed the 5' RACE reads and keeps a single row for each CDR3 protein, giving no DNA. Its table records fewer than 95,000 distinct CDR3 sequences. The clonotype comes from a human donor in good health. Some clones in this sample may be carry-over from other donors' samples. Sequencing was performed on naive CXCR3- CD8+ T cells from blood. Specified subset: CD45RO-CCR7+CD27+CD95- naive CD8+ T cells lacking CXCR3 (TNR3-). The chain employs TRBV29-1 and TRBJ1-2. The CDR3 here is CSVVEINGYTF.